Listed here are 16 T cell receptor beta chains from one sample, sequenced in a study of post-analysis software for immune sequencing data. The study's findings and limits: When patients were compared with controls, a handful of TRBV segments were more frequent, TRBV5-6, TRBV5-1 and TRBV20-1 among them.

These receptors' targets are unknown. TCR beta cDNA libraries had unique molecular identifiers. TCRdb re-analysed the PCR reads in MiXCR, keeping a single row per CDR3 protein. The sample lists 650,000 to 900,000 distinct CDR3 sequences, 46% occurring once. The material sequenced was blood. Every receptor here comes from a girl aged 5 to 17 with multiple sclerosis.

The genes are TRBV25-1 and TRBJ1-1; TRBD1 matches at 9 bases. Germline trimming cut 6 bases from V and 6 bases from J; bases unmatched to any gene: 5. Germline lookup yields CDR1 MGHDK and CDR2 SYGVNS. The CDR3 is 13 residues long. This CDR3 reads CASSRDRVAEAFF. CDR3 DNA: TGTGCCAGCAGCCGGGACAGGGTTGCTGAAGCTTTCTTT.

The genes are TRBV11-1 and TRBJ2-5; 10 bases map to TRBD1. The J call is in doubt because the DNA end fits TRBJ2-7 better. CDR1 is SGHAT and CDR2 is FQDESV in the germline V gene (reference sequence). The CDR3 is 15 amino acids. The CDR3 DNA reads as TGTGCCAGCAGCTTAGCCGGGACAGGGGCCAACGAGCAGTACTTC. This encodes CASSLAGTGANEQYF.

This clonotype was observed a handful of times. The rearrangement joins TRBV7-8 to TRBJ1-1; 8 nucleotides match TRBD1. Germline loops: CDR1 SGHVS, CDR2 FQNEAQ. Trimming at V came to 5 bases and at J to 3 bases, leaving 5 bases not matched to a gene. This CDR3 comprises 14 residues. Here the CDR3 reads CASSVRGQDTEAFF. In nucleotides, the CDR3 is TGTGCCAGCAGCGTCAGGGGGCAGGACACTGAAGCTTTCTTT.

The chain carries TRBV11-2 and TRBJ2-5; TRBD2 agrees at 11 bases. CDR1 and CDR2 (germline): SGHAT, FQNNGV. V shed 5 bases, J shed 3 bases, and the junction held 14 bases outside the gene matches. The CDR3 runs 18 residues. The CDR3 loop reads CASSAGWGLADLKETQYF. DNA of the CDR3: TGTGCCAGCAGCGCAGGGTGGGGACTAGCGGATCTTAAAGAGACCCAGTACTTC.

This clonotype was counted between two and nine times. The rearrangement uses TRBV20-1 and TRBJ2-4, with D perhaps TRBD1 or TRBD2 (5 bases each). The V end was cut by 5 bases, the J end by 13 bases, with 18 bases between. Germline CDR1 reads DFQATT; CDR2 reads SNEGSKA (reference sequence). CDR3 length: 12 amino acids. The DNA of the CDR3 is TGCAGTGCTGGCAGGGCGGGTTGGGAGCAGTACTTC. This sequence encodes CSAGRAGWEQYF.

The chain joins TRBV6-5 to TRBJ1-5, with 8 bases matching TRBD1. V gave up 6 bases and J gave up 4 bases; unmatched junction bases: 8. The CDR3 is 15 amino acids. Looked up from germline, CDR1 is MNHEY and CDR2 is SVGAGI. CDR3 bases: TGTGCCAGCAGAACCGGACAGGGCGAGAATCAGCCCCAGCATTTT. As protein: CASRTGQGENQPQHF.

J is TRBJ2-6 and V is TRBV20-1; 8 bases line up with TRBD1. The CDR3 length is 19 residues. CDR1 DFQATT and CDR2 SNEGSKA come from the germline V gene (reference sequence). Germline trimming cut 2 bases from V and 0 bases from J; bases unmatched to any gene: 12. The CDR3, as DNA: TGCAGTGCTAGACTTAGTGACAGGGGTGGACCCTCTGGGGCCAACGTCCTGACTTTC. It codes for CSARLSDRGGPSGANVLTF.

This clonotype was seen only a few times. The chain recombines TRBV28 with TRBJ2-5; D gene uncertain. The V end was cut by 3 bases, the J end by 2 bases, with 13 bases between. CDR3 length equals 15 residues. Germline CDR1 MDHEN, CDR2 SYDVKM. The CDR3 DNA sequence: TGTGCCAGCAGTTTCAAGCCGGCCAGGCAAGAGACCCAGTACTTC. It translates to CASSFKPARQETQYF.

The chain has TRBV10-3 and TRBJ1-5; TRBD1 agrees at 7 bases. Germline assignment: CDR1 ENHRY and CDR2 SYGVKD. The CDR3 loop spans 14 amino acids. Losses at the gene ends were 6 bases for V and 4 bases for J; bases not matched to a gene: 6. The CDR3: CAISRDRDNQPQHF. Here the CDR3 DNA reads TGTGCCATCAGCCGAGACAGGGATAATCAGCCCCAGCATTTT.

This clonotype showed up just a few times. The J gene is TRBJ1-5, the V gene TRBV7-8, with no clear D. The CDR3 is 15 residues long. Germline V lookup: CDR1 SGHVS, CDR2 FQNEAQ. Between the trimmed V and J ends, which lost 5 bases and 2 bases, there was a span of 13 bases. This CDR3 reads CASSPTRAGNQPQHF. The CDR3 DNA reads as TGTGCCAGCAGCCCTACGCGGGCGGGCAATCAGCCCCAGCATTTT.

The chain combines TRBV6-4 with TRBJ2-1, with 8 positions matching TRBD2. The CDR3 is 16 amino acids. Per germline, CDR1 MRHNA and CDR2 SNTAGT. The V gene end was trimmed by 6 bases and the J gene end by 2 bases; junction bases not matched to a gene: 9. As DNA, the CDR3 is TGTGCCAGCAGCGTTAGCGGGGCGAACCCCTACAATGAGCAGTTCTTC. Translating gives CASSVSGANPYNEQFF.

This sequence joins TRBV12-3 or TRBV12-4 and TRBJ2-4; D tentatively fits TRBD1 or TRBD2 (7 bases each). The CDR3 totals 15 residues. Trimming left V 3 bases short and J 4 bases short, with 13 bases between. The CDR3 protein is CASSFGRGGKNIQYF. The DNA for the CDR3 is TGTGCCAGCAGTTTCGGCAGGGGGGGAAAAAACATTCAGTACTTC.

A single count supports this clonotype. The V call is TRBV7-2, the J call TRBJ2-1; D might be TRBD2 (6 bases). This CDR3 is 15 amino acids long. The V gene lost 3 bases and the J gene lost 3 bases, with 12 bases spanning the gap. The germline CDR1 and CDR2 sequences are SGHTA and FQGNSA. The chain's CDR3 is CASSLKRALYNEQFF. CDR3 in DNA: TGTGCCAGCAGCTTGAAGCGGGCCCTCTACAATGAGCAGTTCTTC.

This chain links TRBV12-3 or TRBV12-4 with TRBJ2-1, with 11 bases identical to TRBD2. The CDR3 covers 16 residues. V shed 8 bases, J shed 4 bases, and the junction held 10 bases outside the gene matches. The CDR3 here is CASSPPGLAEYNEQFF. The CDR3 coding sequence is TGTGCCAGCTCACCACCGGGACTAGCGGAATACAATGAGCAGTTCTTC.

The chain links TRBV7-9 to TRBJ2-7, with D possibly matching TRBD2 (7 bases). The CDR3 has 17 residues. V lost 5 bases and J lost 7, with 27 bases in between. Germline CDR1 SEHNR, CDR2 FQNEAQ (reference sequence). The CDR3 protein is CASSIGGIGGREGEQYF. Written as DNA, the CDR3 is TGTGCCAGCAGCATAGGGGGGATTGGCGGGAGAGAGGGGGAGCAGTACTTC.

This clonotype was seen more than once but under ten times. The chain couples TRBV10-3 to TRBJ2-3; D remains unclear. The CDR3 is 14 amino acids. Germline V gene sequence: CDR1 ENHRY, CDR2 SYGVKD. Trimming left V 2 bases short and J 5 bases short, with 11 bases between. CDR3 nucleotide sequence: TGTGCCATCAGTGAGCCCCTTTTTGGAGATACGCAGTATTTT. This sequence encodes CAISEPLFGDTQYF.